The 2 T cell receptor beta chains below all came from one sample that was sequenced in a study of CD8+ T cells in alopecia areata. Treatment noted: oral pan-JAK inhibitor, 5-10 mg twice daily. cDNA prepared by RNA extraction and subsequent reverse transcription served as the template for sequencing. Here immunoSEQ multiplex PCR was the method, and the copy in TCRdb shows in-frame clones only, minus some. The table lists some 110,000 clones, approximately 54% of them singletons. The material sequenced was CD8+ T cells sorted from blood, taken at week 24, from a patient treated with tofacitinib. All receptors derive from a human donor with alopecia areata.

The rearrangement joins TRBV27 to TRBJ1-1; 9 nucleotides align to TRBD1. Unmatched junction bases numbered 4, after V lost 6 bases and J lost 5 bases. Germline V lookup: CDR1 MNHEY, CDR2 SMNVEV (reference sequence). This CDR3 has 13 residues. The CDR3 reads CASSVQGATEAFF. In DNA form, the CDR3 reads TGTGCCAGCAGCGTACAGGGGGCGACTGAAGCTTTCTTT.

This chain uses TRBV7-6 with TRBJ1-3; D gene unclear. The CDR3 contains 16 residues. CDR1 and CDR2 (germline): SGHVS, FNYEAQ. V was shortened by 5 bases and J by 0 bases, with 14 bases between the two germline ends. The CDR3 bases are TGTGCCAGCAGCCCCTTCCGCAGCTTCTCTGGAAACACCATATATTTT. This encodes CASSPFRSFSGNTIYF.